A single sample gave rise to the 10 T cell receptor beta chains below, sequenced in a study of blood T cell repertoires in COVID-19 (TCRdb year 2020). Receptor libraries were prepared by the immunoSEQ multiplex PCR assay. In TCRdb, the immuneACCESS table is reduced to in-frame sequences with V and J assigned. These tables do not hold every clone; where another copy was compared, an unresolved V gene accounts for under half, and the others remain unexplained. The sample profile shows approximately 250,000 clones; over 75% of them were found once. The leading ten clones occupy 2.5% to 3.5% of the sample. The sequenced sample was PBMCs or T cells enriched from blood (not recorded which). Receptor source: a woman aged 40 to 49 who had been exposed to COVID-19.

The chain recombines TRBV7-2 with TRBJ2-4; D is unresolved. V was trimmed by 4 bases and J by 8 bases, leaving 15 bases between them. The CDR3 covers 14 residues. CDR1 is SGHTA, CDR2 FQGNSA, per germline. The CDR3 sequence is CASSSLIASDIQYF. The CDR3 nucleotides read TGTGCCAGCAGCTCCCTTATAGCCTCGGACATTCAGTACTTC. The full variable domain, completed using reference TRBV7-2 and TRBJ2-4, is GAGVSQSPSNKVTEKGKDVELRCDPISGHTALYWYRQSLGQGLEFLIYFQGNSAPDKSGLPSDRFSAERTGGSVSTLTIQRTQQEDSAVYLCASSSLIASDIQYFGAGTRLSVL.

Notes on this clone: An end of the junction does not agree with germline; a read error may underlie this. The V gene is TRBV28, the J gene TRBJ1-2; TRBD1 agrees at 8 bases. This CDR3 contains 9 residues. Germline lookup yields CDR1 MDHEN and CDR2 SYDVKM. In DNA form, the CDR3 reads TGTGCCAGCGGACAGGGCCAATTCTTC. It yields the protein CASGQGQFF.

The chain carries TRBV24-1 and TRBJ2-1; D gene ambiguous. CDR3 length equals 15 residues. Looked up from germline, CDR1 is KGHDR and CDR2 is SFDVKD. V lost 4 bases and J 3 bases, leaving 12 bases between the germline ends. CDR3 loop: CATSDSFLSYNEQFF. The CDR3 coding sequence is TGTGCCACCAGTGACTCCTTTCTAAGCTACAATGAGCAGTTCTTC.

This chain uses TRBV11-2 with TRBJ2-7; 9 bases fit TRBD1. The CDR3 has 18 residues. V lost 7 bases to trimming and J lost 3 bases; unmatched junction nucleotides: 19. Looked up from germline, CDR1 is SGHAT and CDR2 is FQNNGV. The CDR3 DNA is TGTGCCAGCACACGACCCGGGACAGGGACGACGGGTGGCTACGAGCAGTACTTC. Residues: CASTRPGTGTTGGYEQYF.

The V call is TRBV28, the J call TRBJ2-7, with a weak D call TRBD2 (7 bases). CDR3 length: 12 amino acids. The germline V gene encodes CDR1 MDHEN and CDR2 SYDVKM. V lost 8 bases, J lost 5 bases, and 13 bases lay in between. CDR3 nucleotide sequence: TGTGCCAGCGGGGGGGCTAGCGACGAGCAGTACTTC. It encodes CASGGASDEQYF.

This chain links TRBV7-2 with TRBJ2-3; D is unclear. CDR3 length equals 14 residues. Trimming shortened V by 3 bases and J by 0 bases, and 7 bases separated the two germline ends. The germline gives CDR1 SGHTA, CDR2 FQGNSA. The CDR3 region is CASSFQVSTDTQYF. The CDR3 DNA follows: TGTGCCAGCAGCTTTCAGGTTAGCACAGATACGCAGTATTTT.

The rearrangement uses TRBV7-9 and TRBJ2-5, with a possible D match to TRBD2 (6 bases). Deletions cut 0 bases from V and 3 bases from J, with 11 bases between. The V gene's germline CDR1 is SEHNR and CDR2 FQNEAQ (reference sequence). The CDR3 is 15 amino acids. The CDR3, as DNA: TGTGCCAGCAGCTTAGCCGGAGGGTCTGAAGAGACCCAGTACTTC. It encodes CASSLAGGSEETQYF. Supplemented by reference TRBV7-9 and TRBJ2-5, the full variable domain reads DTGVSQNPRHKITKRGQNVTFRCDPISEHNRLYWYRQTLGQGPEFLTYFQNEAQLEKSRLLSDRFSAERPKGSFSTLEIQRTEQGDSAMYLCASSLAGGSEETQYFGPGTRLLVL.

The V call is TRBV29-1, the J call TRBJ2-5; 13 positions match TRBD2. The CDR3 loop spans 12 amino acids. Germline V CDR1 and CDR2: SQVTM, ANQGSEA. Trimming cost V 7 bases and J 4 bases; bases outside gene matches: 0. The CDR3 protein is CSGTSGRETQYF. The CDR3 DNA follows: TGCAGCGGGACTAGCGGGAGAGAGACCCAGTACTTC.

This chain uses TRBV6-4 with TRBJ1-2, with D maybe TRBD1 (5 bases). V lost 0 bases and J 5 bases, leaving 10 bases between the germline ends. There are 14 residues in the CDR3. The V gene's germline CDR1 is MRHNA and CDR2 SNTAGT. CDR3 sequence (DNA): TGTGCCAGCAGTGACTCGGGGGGAGCGTATGGCTACACCTTC. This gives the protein CASSDSGGAYGYTF.

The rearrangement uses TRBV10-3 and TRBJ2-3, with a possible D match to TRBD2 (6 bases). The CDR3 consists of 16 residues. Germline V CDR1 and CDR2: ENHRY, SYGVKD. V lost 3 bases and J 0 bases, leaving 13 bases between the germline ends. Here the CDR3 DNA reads TGTGCCATCAGTGATCGACTAGATCTAAGCACAGATACGCAGTATTTT. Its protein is CAISDRLDLSTDTQYF.